This passage covers 21 T cell receptor beta chains from one sample sequenced in a study of T cell responses to AZD1222 COVID-19 vaccine. Method: immunoSEQ multiplex PCR; TCRdb's copy keeps in-frame clones and lacks some. The sample lists approximately 160,000 clones, under 95% occurring once. The sample here was peripheral blood, taken 28 days after the second AZD1222 dose. The receptors here all came from an adult who received the AZD1222 COVID-19 vaccine.

The V and J genes are TRBV6-5 and TRBJ1-1; D is undetermined. The germline V and J ends were trimmed by 8 bases and 1 base, with 11 bases remaining between them. The germline V gene encodes CDR1 MNHEY and CDR2 SVGAGI. CDR3 length equals 13 residues. The CDR3 region has the DNA TGTGCCAGCGGTCGGAGGCAGAACACTGAAGCTTTCTTT. It codes for CASGRRQNTEAFF.

The V and J genes are TRBV25-1 and TRBJ1-1; D uncertain. The germline CDR1 and CDR2 sequences are MGHDK and SYGVNS. V gave up 6 bases and J gave up 3 bases, with 5 bases separating them. The CDR3 runs to 11 residues. CDR3 protein: CASRDHTEAFF. CDR3 nucleotides: TGTGCCAGCAGGGACCACACTGAAGCTTTCTTT.

The chain recombines TRBV3-1 (or the pseudogene TRBV3-2) with TRBJ1-3; D perhaps matches TRBD1 (6 bases). From germline, CDR1 is LGHDT and CDR2 YNNKEL (reference sequence). V was shortened by 4 bases and J by 4 bases, with 11 bases between the two germline ends. The CDR3 extends over 14 amino acids. CDR3 amino acids: CASSRTGHGNTIYF. CDR3 DNA: TGTGCCAGCAGCCGTACAGGGCACGGAAACACCATATATTTT.

In its sample, this clone was seen once. J is TRBJ1-1 and V is TRBV11-2; D unresolved. The CDR3 sequence is 16 residues long. Trimming removed 5 bases at V and 0 bases at J, with 16 bases between. Per the germline V gene, CDR1 is SGHAT and CDR2 is FQNNGV. The CDR3, as DNA: TGTGCCAGCAGCCCCCGGAGGGCCTCGATGAACACTGAAGCTTTCTTT. It is translated as CASSPRRASMNTEAFF. The full variable domain, completed using reference TRBV11-2 and TRBJ1-1, is EAGVAQSPRYKIIEKRQSVAFWCNPISGHATLYWYQQILGQGPKLLIQFQNNGVVDDSQLPKDRFSAERLKGVDSTLKIQPAKLEDSAVYLCASSPRRASMNTEAFFGQGTRLTVV.

The gene calls are TRBV7-9 and TRBJ2-2, with D uncertain. V lost 5 bases and J lost 3, with 10 bases in between. CDR3 length equals 14 residues. Germline V gene sequence: CDR1 SEHNR, CDR2 FQNEAQ (reference sequence). This CDR3 is CASSPDGYTGELFF. In DNA, the CDR3 is TGTGCCAGCAGCCCCGACGGTTACACCGGGGAGCTGTTTTTT.

This chain joins TRBV5-1 and TRBJ2-7, with D unclear. V was clipped by 0 bases and J by 1 base, with 2 bases between them. CDR1 is SGHRS, CDR2 YFSETQ, per germline. The CDR3 has 12 residues. CDR3 in DNA: TGCGCCAGCAGCTTGGAGTCCTACGAGCAGTACTTC. It translates to CASSLESYEQYF.

This clone was counted a single time. This chain uses TRBV19 with TRBJ2-1, with a tentative D call TRBD1 (6 bases). CDR3 length: 14 residues. Germline-derived CDR1 and CDR2 are LNHDA and SQIVND (reference sequence). V lost 5 bases to trimming and J lost 5 bases, with 13 bases between them. The CDR3 nucleotides read TGTGCCAGTAGTCCGGGACACCAGAACAATGAGCAGTTCTTC. Protein product: CASSPGHQNNEQFF.

This rearrangement joins TRBV29-1 to TRBJ1-6; D perhaps matches TRBD1 (5 bases). Trimming removed 4 bases at V and 8 bases at J, with 12 bases between. The length of the CDR3 is 13 residues. Germline V CDR1 and CDR2: SQVTM, ANQGSEA. The CDR3 DNA is TGCAGCGTTGCGGACACAATTCATTCACCCCTCCACTTT. Translated, it gives CSVADTIHSPLHF.

A single count supports this clone. This chain joins TRBV25-1 and TRBJ1-2; 11 bases match TRBD1. The germline V gene has CDR1 MGHDK and CDR2 SYGVNS. J lost 7 bases, V lost 4 bases, and 5 bases had no gene match. The CDR3 sequence is 14 residues long. The CDR3 loop reads CASSGGQGVAGYTF. CDR3 in DNA: TGTGCCAGCAGTGGGGGACAGGGGGTTGCTGGCTACACCTTC.

V gene TRBV5-1 combines with J gene TRBJ1-2; tentative D call: TRBD1 (6 bases). Germline V lookup: CDR1 SGHRS, CDR2 YFSETQ. Trimming took off 0 bases at V and 4 bases at J, with 13 bases between the two ends. This CDR3 comprises 15 residues. CDR3 amino acids: CASSLGPGQTYGYTF. The CDR3 DNA follows: TGCGCCAGCAGCTTGGGTCCGGGACAAACCTATGGCTACACCTTC.

The rearrangement uses TRBV12-3 or TRBV12-4 and TRBJ2-5; 7 bases map to TRBD1. V was pared by 7 bases and J by 2 bases, with 4 bases of the junction left unmatched. The CDR3 has 13 amino acids. The CDR3 region is CASKRGQQETQYF. The CDR3, as DNA: TGTGCCAGCAAAAGGGGGCAACAAGAGACCCAGTACTTC.

The chain employs TRBV3-1 (or the pseudogene TRBV3-2) and TRBJ1-2; D ambiguous. CDR3 length: 17 residues. V was pared by 2 bases and J by 2 bases, with 18 bases between. Per germline, CDR1 LGHDT and CDR2 YNNKEL (reference sequence). The CDR3 region is CASSQTVRASRNYGYTF. CDR3 coding DNA: TGTGCCAGCAGCCAAACTGTTAGGGCCTCCAGGAACTATGGCTACACCTTC.

CDR3 sequence: CATLWGRTYGYTF. DNA for the CDR3: TGCGCCACCCTTTGGGGGCGGACCTATGGCTACACCTTC. This sequence joins TRBV10-1 and TRBJ1-2; D perhaps matches TRBD1 (6 bases). Germline CDR1 is WNHNN and CDR2 is SYGVQD (reference sequence). CDR3 length: 13 residues. Trimming took off 10 bases at V and 4 bases at J, with 16 bases between the two ends.

V usage is TRBV29-1 and J usage is TRBJ2-7, with 8 bases that match TRBD1. This CDR3 spans 14 amino acids. Germline lookup yields CDR1 SQVTM and CDR2 ANQGSEA. After removal of 2 bases from V and 4 bases from J, the junction contained 7 bases not matched to a gene. CDR3 coding DNA: TGCAGCGTTGAAATCCGGGACAGGAATTACGAGCAGTACTTC. Its protein is CSVEIRDRNYEQYF.

The table lists this clone with a count of one. The J gene is TRBJ1-4, the V gene TRBV15, with TRBD1 as a possible D gene (5 bases). The ends were cut back, 3 bases at V and 8 bases at J, with 16 bases in the middle. CDR1 and CDR2 (germline): LNHNV, YYDKDF (reference sequence). CDR3 length: 15 residues. The CDR3 spells CATSSVEYRDEKLFF. CDR3 nucleotide sequence: TGTGCCACCAGCAGTGTTGAGTATCGGGACGAAAAACTGTTTTTT.

A few counts support this clone. V gene TRBV4-1 combines with J gene TRBJ2-3; tentatively, D is TRBD1 (5 bases). This CDR3 comprises 14 residues. CDR1 and CDR2 (germline): MGHRA, YSYEKL. V lost 1 base, J lost 3 bases, and 8 bases lay in between. The CDR3 reads CASSQGPGTDTQYF. CDR3 DNA: TGCGCCAGCAGCCAAGGTCCAGGGACAGATACGCAGTATTTT.

The V call is TRBV19, the J call TRBJ1-5; TRBD1 agrees at 8 bases. The V segment lost 4 bases and the J segment 6 bases; nucleotides outside the gene matches: 11. Germline V gives CDR1 LNHDA, CDR2 SQIVND (reference sequence). The CDR3 length is 16 residues. Written as DNA, the CDR3 is TGTGCCAGTAGTACGTTGCCCGACAGGGGCGGTCAGCCCCAGCATTTT. This encodes CASSTLPDRGGQPQHF.

This clone came up once. The rearrangement joins TRBV3-1 (or the pseudogene TRBV3-2) to TRBJ1-5; D not certain. CDR3 length: 13 amino acids. Trimming left V 0 bases short and J 8 bases short, with 8 bases between. Germline CDR1 and CDR2: LGHDT and YNNKEL (reference sequence). In nucleotides, the CDR3 is TGTGCCAGCAGCCAAGATGTTGAGGAGCCCCAGCATTTT. Translating it yields CASSQDVEEPQHF.

The rearrangement links TRBV18 to TRBJ2-3; perhaps TRBD1 as D (5 bases). The V and J ends lost 2 bases and 6 bases respectively, with 15 bases between them. The CDR3 is made up of 15 amino acids. The germline V gene encodes CDR1 KGHSH and CDR2 LQKENI. The CDR3 here is CASSPRAQGTDTQYF. CDR3 sequence (DNA): TGTGCCAGCTCACCAAGGGCCCAGGGAACGGATACGCAGTATTTT.

The gene calls are TRBV10-3 and TRBJ1-1, with TRBD1 matching over 7 bases. This CDR3 has 18 amino acids. Germline V gene lookup returns CDR1 ENHRY and CDR2 SYGVKD. The trim removed 6 bases at V and 4 bases at J, leaving 20 bases unmatched. CDR3 loop: CAISQGTTGRERFTEAFF. In nucleotides, the CDR3 is TGTGCCATCAGCCAAGGGACGACAGGGAGGGAGAGATTCACTGAAGCTTTCTTT.

The chain is built from TRBV6-1 and TRBJ1-3, with 9 bases that match TRBD1. With V trimmed by 5 bases and J by 0 bases, 5 bases remained unmatched. This CDR3 has 16 residues. Germline assignment: CDR1 MNHNS and CDR2 SASEGT. The CDR3 coding sequence is TGTGCCAGCAGTCAAGGGACAGGGAGCTCTGGAAACACCATATATTTT. It encodes CASSQGTGSSGNTIYF.